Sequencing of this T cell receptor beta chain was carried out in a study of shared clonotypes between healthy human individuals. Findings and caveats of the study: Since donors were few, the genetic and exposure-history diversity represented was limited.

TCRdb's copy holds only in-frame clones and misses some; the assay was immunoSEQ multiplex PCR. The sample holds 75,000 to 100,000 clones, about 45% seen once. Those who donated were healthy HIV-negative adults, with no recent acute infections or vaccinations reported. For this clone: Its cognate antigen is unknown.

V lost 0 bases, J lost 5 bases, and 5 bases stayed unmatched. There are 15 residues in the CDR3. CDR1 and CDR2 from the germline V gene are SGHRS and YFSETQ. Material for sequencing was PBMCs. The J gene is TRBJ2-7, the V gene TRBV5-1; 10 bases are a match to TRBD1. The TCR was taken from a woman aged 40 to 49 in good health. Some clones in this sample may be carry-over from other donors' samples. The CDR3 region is CASSLGGQGFHEQYF. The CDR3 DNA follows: TGCGCCAGCAGCTTGGGGGGACAGGGGTTCCACGAGCAGTACTTC. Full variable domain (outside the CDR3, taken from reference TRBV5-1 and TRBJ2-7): KAGVTQTPRYLIKTRGQQVTLSCSPISGHRSVSWYQQTPGQGLQFLFEYFSETQRNKGNFPGRFSGRQFSNSRSEMNVSTLELGDSALYLCASSLGGQGFHEQYFGPGTRLTVT.